The source of this TCR beta chain is a study of blood T cell repertoires in COVID-19 (dated by TCRdb to 2019 to 2021). As for the study more broadly: The collaborator samples originated in the United States, Italy and Spain and spanned the acute and convalescent phases of COVID-19. The material from the prospective study consisted of cDNA or gDNA derived from T cells, B-cell-depleted T cells, or PBMCs. Where HLA class I and class II types were available, the types were taken from metadata supplied by the sample provider, not from assay-based typing. Samples were obtained from the ongoing ImmuneRACE study (first 160 participants) and from about 1,300 subjects provided by 6 global collaborators. A de-identified subject ID, COVID-19 status, age in years and sex were almost always included in the sample metadata. Subjects who had been exposed to COVID-19, were actively infected with it, or had recovered from it provided the deeply sampled blood TCRbeta repertoires that made up the dataset. The repertoires were made available in a free public database intended to serve as a resource for research on the immune response to SARS-CoV-2. Study-level results and caveats: The amount of clinical and demographic metadata varied by source and participant and was provided uncurated.

Each collaborating institution followed its own protocols to collect whole blood in K2EDTA tubes. For TCRbeta analysis, collaborators shipped samples as frozen whole blood, isolated PBMCs, or DNA extracted from either of those sample types. Notes on this clone: Its recognized antigen is unknown. Within one base of it there is no much larger clone, and no base qualities were kept.

Based on the germline V gene (reference sequence), the CDR1 and CDR2 sequences are LNHDA and SQIVND. At the junction V is shortened by 9 bases and J by 0 bases, with 11 bases in between. Spanning cysteine to phenylalanine, the CDR3 consists of 14 amino acids. The kept DNA is CDR3 alone, 42 bases in frame from the first base. TCRbeta CDR3 regions were amplified from genomic DNA by means of the immunoSEQ Assay, a bias-controlled multiplex PCR. On the authors' methods: Nucleated cell counts per sample were estimated from amplification of reference gene primers within the assay. To quantify the absolute abundance of each unique TCRbeta CDR3 rearrangement, sequence reads were collapsed and filtered. For each sample, productive Simpson clonality was calculated as the square root of Simpson's diversity index across productive rearrangements. TCRdb's version of the immuneACCESS table is confined to in-frame rearrangements and falls short of the full clone set. An unresolved V gene accounts for under half of the shortfall where checked; the remainder is of unknown origin. The DNA gave D and trimming, while V, J and clone size come from that table. The sample has 150,000 or so clones on record, 80% of them singletons. Jointly, the top ten make up 10% to 15% of the sample.

The chain was built from TRBV19 and TRBJ2-2; TRBD1 is perhaps the D gene, given 5 matching bases. The sequenced sample was peripheral blood. The source is a man aged 55 to 70 with active or convalescent COVID-19. The CDR3: CASGQSTNTGELFF. The nucleotide sequence reads as follows: TGTGCCAGCGGACAATCCACGAACACCGGGGAGCTGTTTTTT. Beyond the CDR3, the reference TRBV19 and TRBJ2-2 genes provide the residues; the full variable domain reads: DGGITQSPKYLFRKEGQNVTLSCEQNLNHDAMYWYRQDPGQGLRLIYYSQIVNDFQKGDIAEGYSVSREKKESFPLTVTSAQKNPTAFYLCASGQSTNTGELFFGEGSRLTVL.